This T cell receptor (beta chain) was captured by sequencing in a study of cytomegalovirus exposure and HLA in healthy donors. Study-wide findings and caveats: A later analysis found first-cohort TCR clusters tended to co-occur in the 100 to 150 validation repertoires. Testing in vitro showed three CMV-associated chains specific for CMV antigens.

This CDR3 contains 14 residues. Per germline, CDR1 LGHNA and CDR2 YSLEER. Trimming cost V 7 bases and J 2 bases, with 14 bases left between them. Here immunoSEQ multiplex PCR was the method, and the copy in TCRdb shows in-frame clones only, minus some. The sample lists approximately 160,000 clones; around 96% were seen once. Notes on this clone: Its antigen remains unidentified.

The sequence was collected from a woman aged 18-29 years in good health and CMV-seronegative. J is TRBJ2-5 and V is TRBV4-3; no clear D gene. Specimen: PBMCs. DNA for the CDR3: TGCGCCAGCACCCTGCTAGGCACTCAAGAGACCCAGTACTTC. Protein: CASTLLGTQETQYF.